This T cell receptor (beta chain) was obtained from a study of technical replicates of blood from a few donors. Some clones are missing from TCRdb's copy, which holds only in-frame ones; the method was immunoSEQ multiplex PCR. Here the sample spans about 100,000 clones, about 94% being singletons. The CDR3 consists of 15 residues. V shed 4 bases and J shed 6 bases, with 19 bases lying between them. Germline CDR1 and CDR2: SGHTS and YDEGEE. Material: T cells isolated from PBMCs. V gene TRBV5-8 combines with J gene TRBJ2-5; TRBD1 might be the D (5 bases). This clonotype originated in a human donor in good health. The CDR3 DNA sequence: TGTGCCAGCAGCCTGTGGGGCTCGGAGTTGAAGACCCAGTACTTC. The encoded protein is CASSLWGSELKTQYF.